This is a list of T cell receptor beta chains from one sample in a study of human T cells and chemical hapten exposure. TCRdb called the RACE reads again in MiXCR, with one record for every CDR3 protein. This repertoire shows roughly 130,000 distinct CDR3 sequences, roughly 10% found once; its top ten account for about 2.4%. Sequencing was performed on whole blood, taken in connection with sensitization to the hapten diphenylcyclopropenone (DPC). The receptors stem from a woman between 45 and 60 years old with alopecia areata. Some clones in this sample may be carry-over from other donors' samples. Both conserved end residues are part of each CDR3. Each record gives: J gene, clone size, V gene, D gene, CDR3 DNA, CDR3 protein. The D gene is left open where the match is weak. Some rows mark clone size as missing; the rest say once, few, many or name a class of expanded clone.

j_gene: TRBJ1-1
abundance: NA
v_gene: TRBV4-1
d_gene: NA
CDR3nt: TGCGCCAGCAGCCAAGAAGAGGGGAGGCTAAATACTGAAGCTTTCTTT
CDR3aa: CASSQEEGRLNTEAFF

j_gene: TRBJ1-5
abundance: many
v_gene: TRBV12-3/TRBV12-4
d_gene: TRBD1
CDR3nt: TGTGCCAGCAGTTTAGCGGGCAGGGGGAATCAGCCCCAGCATTTT
CDR3aa: CASSLAGRGNQPQHF

j_gene: TRBJ2-1
abundance: few
v_gene: TRBV9
d_gene: TRBD2
CDR3nt: TGTGCCAGCAGCGTAGGGGCGGGGGACCACAATGAGCAGTTCTTC
CDR3aa: CASSVGAGDHNEQFF

j_gene: TRBJ1-1
abundance: NA
v_gene: TRBV7-2
d_gene: NA
CDR3nt: TGTGCCAGCAGCCTAACTATGAACACTGAAGCTTTCTTT
CDR3aa: CASSLTMNTEAFF

j_gene: TRBJ1-1
abundance: few
v_gene: TRBV6-2/TRBV6-3
d_gene: NA
CDR3nt: TGTGCCAGCAGTTACTCAAACTGGGTCACTGAAGCTTTCTTT
CDR3aa: CASSYSNWVTEAFF

j_gene: TRBJ1-2
abundance: few
v_gene: TRBV7-9
d_gene: NA
CDR3nt: TGTGCCAGCAGCACCAGGACTGACTATGGCTACACCTTC
CDR3aa: CASSTRTDYGYTF

j_gene: TRBJ2-3
abundance: few
v_gene: TRBV6-6
d_gene: TRBD1
CDR3nt: TGTGCCAGCAGTGTGATCCGGGACAGCCAACTCACAGATACGCAGTATTTT
CDR3aa: CASSVIRDSQLTDTQYF

j_gene: TRBJ2-3
abundance: NA
v_gene: TRBV4-3
d_gene: NA
CDR3nt: TGCGCCAGCAGCCAAGATCCTGGGTGGGGATCAGATACGCAGTATTTT
CDR3aa: CASSQDPGWGSDTQYF

j_gene: TRBJ1-1
abundance: NA
v_gene: TRBV27
d_gene: TRBD1
CDR3nt: TGTGCCAGCAGTTTACGACAGGGGTTGGTAGCTTTCTTT
CDR3aa: CASSLRQGLVAFF

j_gene: TRBJ2-1
abundance: few
v_gene: TRBV5-5
d_gene: NA
CDR3nt: TGTGCCAGCAGCTTGGTAGCTAATGAGCAGTTCTTC
CDR3aa: CASSLVANEQFF

j_gene: TRBJ2-7
abundance: few
v_gene: TRBV5-1
d_gene: NA
CDR3nt: TGCGCCAGCAGCTTGGAAGTGGCTGGCTCCTACGAGCAGTACTTC
CDR3aa: CASSLEVAGSYEQYF

j_gene: TRBJ2-4
abundance: NA
v_gene: TRBV2
d_gene: TRBD1
CDR3nt: TGTGCCAGCAGTGAAGGGGACAGGGGTGAAGACATTCAGTACTTC
CDR3aa: CASSEGDRGEDIQYF

j_gene: TRBJ2-2
abundance: few
v_gene: TRBV7-2
d_gene: NA
CDR3nt: TGTGCCAGCAGCTTAAAGGTCGCCGGGGAGCTGTTTTTT
CDR3aa: CASSLKVAGELFF

j_gene: TRBJ2-1
abundance: NA
v_gene: TRBV7-2
d_gene: NA
CDR3nt: TGTGCCAGCAGTCTTACGGGGGCCAATGAGCAGTTCTTC
CDR3aa: CASSLTGANEQFF

j_gene: TRBJ2-3
abundance: many
v_gene: TRBV29-1
d_gene: NA
CDR3nt: TGCAGCGTTGAAGATCTGGGGGATACGCAGTATTTT
CDR3aa: CSVEDLGDTQYF

j_gene: TRBJ1-1
abundance: few
v_gene: TRBV4-2
d_gene: NA
CDR3nt: TGTGCCAGCAGCCAAGGGGGTTTTTCCACTGAAGCTTTCTTT
CDR3aa: CASSQGGFSTEAFF

j_gene: TRBJ2-3
abundance: NA
v_gene: TRBV2
d_gene: NA
CDR3nt: TGTGCCAGCCTGGACTCCGCCGCATGGGATACGCAGTATTTT
CDR3aa: CASLDSAAWDTQYF

j_gene: TRBJ2-1
abundance: many
v_gene: TRBV28
d_gene: NA
CDR3nt: TGTGCCAGCAGCTTAGCAGGGTACAATGAGCAGTTCTTC
CDR3aa: CASSLAGYNEQFF

j_gene: TRBJ2-2
abundance: NA
v_gene: TRBV20-1
d_gene: TRBD2
CDR3nt: TGCAGTGCTTCTGGCGGGGGGTGGCAGTTTTTT
CDR3aa: CSASGGGWQFF

j_gene: TRBJ1-3
abundance: many
v_gene: TRBV5-6
d_gene: TRBD1
CDR3nt: TGTGCCAGCAGCTCAAGGACAGGATCAAGAAACACCATATATTTT
CDR3aa: CASSSRTGSRNTIYF

j_gene: TRBJ1-1
abundance: NA
v_gene: TRBV7-8
d_gene: TRBD1
CDR3nt: TGTGCCAGCAGCACACAGGGGGCCCTGAACACTGAAGCTTTCTTT
CDR3aa: CASSTQGALNTEAFF

j_gene: TRBJ2-7
abundance: few
v_gene: TRBV7-9
d_gene: NA
CDR3nt: TGTGCCAGCAGATCCGACACTTCCTACGAGCAGTACTTC
CDR3aa: CASRSDTSYEQYF

j_gene: TRBJ2-7
abundance: few
v_gene: TRBV7-2
d_gene: NA
CDR3nt: TGTGCCAGCAGCTCCATGGCGGGTATGCAGTACTTC
CDR3aa: CASSSMAGMQYF

j_gene: TRBJ1-5
abundance: NA
v_gene: TRBV20-1
d_gene: NA
CDR3nt: TGCAGTGCTAGGGGAATCAGTAGCAATCAGCCCCAGCATTTT
CDR3aa: CSARGISSNQPQHF

j_gene: TRBJ2-1
abundance: few
v_gene: TRBV2
d_gene: TRBD2
CDR3nt: TGTGCCAGCAGCCCCGAGGCTAGCGGGAGGGCCCTCGGTGAGCAGTTCTTC
CDR3aa: CASSPEASGRALGEQFF

j_gene: TRBJ1-1
abundance: few
v_gene: TRBV7-6
d_gene: NA
CDR3nt: TGTGCCAGCAGCGACGGGCGCCTGAACACTGAAGCTTTCTTT
CDR3aa: CASSDGRLNTEAFF

j_gene: TRBJ2-3
abundance: NA
v_gene: TRBV4-2
d_gene: NA
CDR3nt: TGTGCCAGCAGCCAAGATCCGGGCACAGATACGCAGTATTTT
CDR3aa: CASSQDPGTDTQYF

j_gene: TRBJ2-2
abundance: few
v_gene: TRBV30
d_gene: NA
CDR3nt: TGTGCCTGGAACAGAGTCAACACCGGGGAGCTGTTTTTT
CDR3aa: CAWNRVNTGELFF

j_gene: TRBJ1-5
abundance: NA
v_gene: TRBV5-6
d_gene: NA
CDR3nt: TGTGCCAGCAGTTCTCTCGGGACGGTTAGCAATCAGCCCCAGCATTTT
CDR3aa: CASSSLGTVSNQPQHF

j_gene: TRBJ2-1
abundance: NA
v_gene: TRBV3-1
d_gene: TRBD2
CDR3nt: TGTGCCAGCAGCCGTACAGCTGGGCTAGCGGGAAACAATGAGCAGTTCTTC
CDR3aa: CASSRTAGLAGNNEQFF

j_gene: TRBJ2-3
abundance: NA
v_gene: TRBV2
d_gene: NA
CDR3nt: TGTGCCAGCAGTGAGGGGGGACCATCAGATACGCAGTATTTT
CDR3aa: CASSEGGPSDTQYF

j_gene: TRBJ1-5
abundance: few
v_gene: TRBV29-1
d_gene: NA
CDR3nt: TGCAGCGTTGAAGATGGGGGGGATCAGCCCCAGCATTTT
CDR3aa: CSVEDGGDQPQHF

j_gene: TRBJ2-7
abundance: many
v_gene: TRBV3-1
d_gene: TRBD1
CDR3nt: TGTGCCAGCAGCCAGACAGGGGCGCGTTCCGAGCAGTACTTC
CDR3aa: CASSQTGARSEQYF

j_gene: TRBJ2-1
abundance: many
v_gene: TRBV4-2
d_gene: NA
CDR3nt: TGTGCCAGCAGCCAAGGTAGACGGGATGAGCAGTTCTTC
CDR3aa: CASSQGRRDEQFF

j_gene: TRBJ2-3
abundance: few
v_gene: TRBV3-1
d_gene: NA
CDR3nt: TGTGCCAGCAGCCATACCGGGGGGCCCTACGTGGATACGCAGTATTTT
CDR3aa: CASSHTGGPYVDTQYF

j_gene: TRBJ2-2
abundance: NA
v_gene: TRBV19
d_gene: NA
CDR3nt: TGTGCCAGTAGTCAGAATGGGGGGAAGACCGGGGAGCTGTTTTTT
CDR3aa: CASSQNGGKTGELFF

j_gene: TRBJ2-1
abundance: few
v_gene: TRBV5-4
d_gene: TRBD2
CDR3nt: TGTGCCAGCAGCTTCGGGACTAGCGGAAGCTCCTACAATGAGCAGTTCTTC
CDR3aa: CASSFGTSGSSYNEQFF

j_gene: TRBJ1-1
abundance: many
v_gene: TRBV10-3
d_gene: NA
CDR3nt: TGTGCCATCAGGGTGAACACTGAAGCTTTCTTT
CDR3aa: CAIRVNTEAFF

j_gene: TRBJ2-3
abundance: NA
v_gene: TRBV10-1
d_gene: NA
CDR3nt: TGCGCCAGCAGTGATGAGGGGACTGATACGCAGTATTTT
CDR3aa: CASSDEGTDTQYF

j_gene: TRBJ2-1
abundance: NA
v_gene: TRBV7-2
d_gene: NA
CDR3nt: TGTGCCAGCAGCTTAATTTCCGAGTATGAGCAGTTCTTC
CDR3aa: CASSLISEYEQFF

j_gene: TRBJ2-3
abundance: many
v_gene: TRBV6-6
d_gene: TRBD1
CDR3nt: TGTGCCAGCAGCTTCGGACAGGGGGCCGTAGCAGATACGCAGTATTTT
CDR3aa: CASSFGQGAVADTQYF

j_gene: TRBJ2-3
abundance: few
v_gene: TRBV7-2
d_gene: TRBD2
CDR3nt: TGTGCCAGCAGCTTAGTTGGCGGGAGCGCGACAGATACGCAGTATTTT
CDR3aa: CASSLVGGSATDTQYF

j_gene: TRBJ2-1
abundance: NA
v_gene: TRBV5-6
d_gene: NA
CDR3nt: TGTGCCAGCAGCATATGGACCGGGAGATCGCTCTACAATGAGCAGTTCTTC
CDR3aa: CASSIWTGRSLYNEQFF

j_gene: TRBJ1-5
abundance: NA
v_gene: TRBV25-1
d_gene: NA
CDR3nt: TGTGCCAGCAGTGCCCAGGGGAATCAGCCCCAGCATTTT
CDR3aa: CASSAQGNQPQHF

j_gene: TRBJ2-7
abundance: NA
v_gene: TRBV29-1
d_gene: NA
CDR3nt: TGCAGCGTTGAAGTCCTGGACTGGACGAACTCCTACGAGCAGTACTTC
CDR3aa: CSVEVLDWTNSYEQYF

j_gene: TRBJ1-1
abundance: NA
v_gene: TRBV3-1
d_gene: NA
CDR3nt: TGTGCCAGCAGCAGGGGGATGTCGACTGAAGCTTTCTTT
CDR3aa: CASSRGMSTEAFF

j_gene: TRBJ2-7
abundance: once
v_gene: TRBV5-1
d_gene: NA
CDR3nt: TGCGCCAGCAGCTTGGGAGTTTGCGACAGAACCGCCTACGAGCAGTACTTC
CDR3aa: CASSLGVCDRTAYEQYF

j_gene: TRBJ2-4
abundance: NA
v_gene: TRBV6-2/TRBV6-3
d_gene: TRBD1
CDR3nt: TGTGCCAGCAGTTACTCAATACAGGGGATGACCAAAAACATTCAGTACTTC
CDR3aa: CASSYSIQGMTKNIQYF

j_gene: TRBJ2-1
abundance: few
v_gene: TRBV20-1
d_gene: NA
CDR3nt: TGCAGTGCCCCCCGACAGGACTCCTACAATGAGCAGTTCTTC
CDR3aa: CSAPRQDSYNEQFF

j_gene: TRBJ2-5
abundance: few
v_gene: TRBV4-1
d_gene: TRBD2
CDR3nt: TGCGCCAGCAGCCCGGGGACTAGCGGGGGGAGAGAGACCCAGTACTTC
CDR3aa: CASSPGTSGGRETQYF

j_gene: TRBJ2-1
abundance: many
v_gene: TRBV20-1
d_gene: TRBD2
CDR3nt: TGCAGTGCTAGTACAGGGGGTTGGAGCGGGAGGGCGAATGAGCAGTTCTTC
CDR3aa: CSASTGGWSGRANEQFF

j_gene: TRBJ1-5
abundance: many
v_gene: TRBV7-9
d_gene: TRBD1
CDR3nt: TGTGCCAGCAGCCTAGGGACAGGCAATCAGCCCCAGCATTTT
CDR3aa: CASSLGTGNQPQHF

j_gene: TRBJ2-5
abundance: NA
v_gene: TRBV15
d_gene: NA
CDR3nt: TGTGCCACCAGCAGAGATCGGGGGAGAGAGACCCAGTACTTC
CDR3aa: CATSRDRGRETQYF

j_gene: TRBJ2-1
abundance: NA
v_gene: TRBV19
d_gene: NA
CDR3nt: TGTGCCAGTAGTATAATGAACCCGAGGGAGCAGTTCTTC
CDR3aa: CASSIMNPREQFF

j_gene: TRBJ2-5
abundance: many
v_gene: TRBV6-2/TRBV6-3
d_gene: NA
CDR3nt: TGTGCCAGCAGTTACTCACGAGAGACCCAGTACTTC
CDR3aa: CASSYSRETQYF

j_gene: TRBJ2-1
abundance: few
v_gene: TRBV20-1
d_gene: NA
CDR3nt: TGCAGTGCTAGGGGGTTAGTCTCCTACAATGAGCAGTTCTTC
CDR3aa: CSARGLVSYNEQFF

j_gene: TRBJ2-2
abundance: NA
v_gene: TRBV5-1
d_gene: NA
CDR3nt: TGCGCCAGCAGCTTGACAGCTAGCAGTACCGGGGAGCTGTTTTTT
CDR3aa: CASSLTASSTGELFF

j_gene: TRBJ1-2
abundance: NA
v_gene: TRBV12-3/TRBV12-4
d_gene: NA
CDR3nt: TGTGCCAGCCACAATAGGGGAAACTATGGCTACACCTTC
CDR3aa: CASHNRGNYGYTF

j_gene: TRBJ2-1
abundance: NA
v_gene: TRBV6-1
d_gene: TRBD2
CDR3nt: TGTGCCAGCAGTGAAGAGGGCGGGAGGAACAATGAGCAGTTCTTC
CDR3aa: CASSEEGGRNNEQFF

j_gene: TRBJ2-3
abundance: few
v_gene: TRBV18
d_gene: NA
CDR3nt: TGTGCCAGCTCACGGACGGCTCAAGATACGCAGTATTTT
CDR3aa: CASSRTAQDTQYF